This T cell receptor beta chain was identified during a study of OX40 agonist ivuxolimab in advanced cancers. Study-wide context: Ivuxolimab, which is an agonistic anti-OX40 (CD134) antibody, was administered to the patients. Each dose-escalation patient presented with hepatocellular carcinoma, melanoma, renal cell or head and neck cancer. Findings and limits, study-wide: Within 6 weeks, CD4+ and CD8+ blood T cells expanded clonally at 0.1 to 3.0 mg/kg.

This clone was detected only a few times. What it binds is unknown. The protocol was immunoSEQ multiplex PCR, while the TCRdb copy is restricted to in-frame clones and leaves out a portion. The sample lists roughly 30,000 clones; about 74% were seen once. Sampling times: baseline, cycle 4 day 1, cycle 7 day 1. The sequence derives from an adult with an advanced solid tumor such as melanoma, head and neck, liver or kidney cancer. Sequenced material: CD4+ or CD8+ T cells sorted from blood, taken in a trial of the OX40 agonist ivuxolimab.

The CDR3 reads CASSEQTGRTDTQYF. The CDR3 DNA is TGTGCCAGCAGTGAGCAAACCGGGCGCACAGATACGCAGTATTTT. The chain uses TRBV2 and TRBJ2-3, with D uncertain. CDR1 and CDR2 from the germline V gene are SNHLY and FYNNEI. This CDR3 is built from 15 residues. V was shortened by 3 bases and J by 1 base, with 11 bases between the two germline ends.